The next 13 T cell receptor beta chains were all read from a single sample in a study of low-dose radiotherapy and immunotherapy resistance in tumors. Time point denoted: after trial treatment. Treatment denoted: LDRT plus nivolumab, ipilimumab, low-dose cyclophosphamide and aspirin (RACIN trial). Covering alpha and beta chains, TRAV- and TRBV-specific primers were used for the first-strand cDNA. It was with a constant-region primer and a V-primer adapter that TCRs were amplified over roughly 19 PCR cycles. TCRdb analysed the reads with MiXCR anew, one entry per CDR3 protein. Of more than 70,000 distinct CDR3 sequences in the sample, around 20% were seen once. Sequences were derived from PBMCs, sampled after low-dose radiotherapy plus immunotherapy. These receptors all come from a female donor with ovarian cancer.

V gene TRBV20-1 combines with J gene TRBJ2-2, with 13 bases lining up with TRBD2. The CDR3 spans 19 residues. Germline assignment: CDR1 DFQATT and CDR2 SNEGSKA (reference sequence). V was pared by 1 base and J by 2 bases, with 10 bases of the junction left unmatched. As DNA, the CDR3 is TGCAGTGCTAGAGGGAGGGCCGGACTAGCGGGGGACAACACCGGGGAGCTGTTTTTT. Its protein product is CSARGRAGLAGDNTGELFF.

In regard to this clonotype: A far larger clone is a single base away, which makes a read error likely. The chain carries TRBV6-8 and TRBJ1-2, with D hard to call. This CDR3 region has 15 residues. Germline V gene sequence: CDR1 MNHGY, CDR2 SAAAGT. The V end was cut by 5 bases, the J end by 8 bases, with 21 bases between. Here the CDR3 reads CASSPTGWPLEGYTF. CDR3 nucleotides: TGTGCCAGCAGTCCTACGGGTTGGCCATTAGAGGGCTACACCTTC.

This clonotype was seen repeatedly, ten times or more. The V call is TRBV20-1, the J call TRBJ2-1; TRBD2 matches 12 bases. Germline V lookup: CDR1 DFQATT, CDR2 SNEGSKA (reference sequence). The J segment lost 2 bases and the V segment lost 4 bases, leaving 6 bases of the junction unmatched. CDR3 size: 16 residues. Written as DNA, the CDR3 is TGCAGTGCTAAAAGGACTAGCGGGATTACCTACAATGAGCAGTTCTTC. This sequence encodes CSAKRTSGITYNEQFF.

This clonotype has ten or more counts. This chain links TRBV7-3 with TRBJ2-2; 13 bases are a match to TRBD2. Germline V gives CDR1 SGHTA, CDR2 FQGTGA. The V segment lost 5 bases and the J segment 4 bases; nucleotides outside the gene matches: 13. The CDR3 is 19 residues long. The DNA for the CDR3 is TGTGCCAGCAGCCCACCCGGACTAGCGGGGGCCTCGGGCACCGGGGAGCTGTTTTTT. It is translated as CASSPPGLAGASGTGELFF. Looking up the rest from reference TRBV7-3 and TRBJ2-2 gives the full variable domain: GAGVSQTPSNKVTEKGKYVELRCDPISGHTALYWYRQSLGQGPEFLIYFQGTGAADDSGLPNDRFFAVRPEGSVSTLKIQRTERGDSAVYLCASSPPGLAGASGTGELFFGEGSRLTVL.

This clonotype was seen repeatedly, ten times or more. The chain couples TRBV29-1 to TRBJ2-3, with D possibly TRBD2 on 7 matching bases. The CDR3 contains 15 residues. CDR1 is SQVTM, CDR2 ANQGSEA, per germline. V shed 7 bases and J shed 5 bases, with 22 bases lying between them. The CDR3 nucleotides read TGCAGCGCCCCTGGTAGGGGGGGCAGGGTAGATACGCAGTATTTT. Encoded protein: CSAPGRGGRVDTQYF.

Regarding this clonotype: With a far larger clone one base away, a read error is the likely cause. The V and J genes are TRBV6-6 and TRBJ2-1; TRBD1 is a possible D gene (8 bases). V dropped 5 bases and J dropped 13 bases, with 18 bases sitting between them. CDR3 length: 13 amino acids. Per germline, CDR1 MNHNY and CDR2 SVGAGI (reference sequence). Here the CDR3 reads CASSRQGRETQFF. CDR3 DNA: TGTGCCAGCAGTCGACAGGGGAGGGAGACCCAGTTCTTC.

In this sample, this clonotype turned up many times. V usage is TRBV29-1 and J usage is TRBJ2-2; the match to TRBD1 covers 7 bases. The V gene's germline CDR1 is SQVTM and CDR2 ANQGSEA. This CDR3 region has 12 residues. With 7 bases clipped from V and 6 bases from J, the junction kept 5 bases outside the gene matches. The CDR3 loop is CSDGQDAGELFF. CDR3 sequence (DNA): TGCAGCGACGGACAGGACGCCGGGGAGCTGTTTTTT.

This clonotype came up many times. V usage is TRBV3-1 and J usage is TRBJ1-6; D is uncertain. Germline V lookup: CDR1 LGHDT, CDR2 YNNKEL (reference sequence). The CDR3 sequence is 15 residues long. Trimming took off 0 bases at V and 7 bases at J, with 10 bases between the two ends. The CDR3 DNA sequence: TGTGCCAGCAGCCAAGAACTCGCCAGAAATTCACCCCTCCACTTT. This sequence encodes CASSQELARNSPLHF.

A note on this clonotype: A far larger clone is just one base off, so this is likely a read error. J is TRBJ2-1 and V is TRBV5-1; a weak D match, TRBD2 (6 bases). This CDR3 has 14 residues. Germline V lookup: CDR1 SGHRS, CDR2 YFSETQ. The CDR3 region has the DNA TGCGCCAGCAGCAGGGTTGCGGGGAACAACGAGCAGTTCTTC. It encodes CASSRVAGNNEQFF. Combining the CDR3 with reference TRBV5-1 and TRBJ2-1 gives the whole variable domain KAGVTQTPRYLIKTRGQQVTLSCSPISGHRSVSWYQQTPGQGLQFLFEYFSETQRNKGNFPGRFSGRQFSNSRSEMNVSTLELGDSALYLCASSRVAGNNEQFFGPGTRLTVL.

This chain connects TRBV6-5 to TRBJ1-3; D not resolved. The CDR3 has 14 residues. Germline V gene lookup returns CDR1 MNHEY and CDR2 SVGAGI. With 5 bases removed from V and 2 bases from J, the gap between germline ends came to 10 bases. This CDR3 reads CASSPGEPGNTIYF. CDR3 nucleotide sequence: TGTGCCAGCAGTCCCGGGGAGCCTGGAAACACCATATATTTT.

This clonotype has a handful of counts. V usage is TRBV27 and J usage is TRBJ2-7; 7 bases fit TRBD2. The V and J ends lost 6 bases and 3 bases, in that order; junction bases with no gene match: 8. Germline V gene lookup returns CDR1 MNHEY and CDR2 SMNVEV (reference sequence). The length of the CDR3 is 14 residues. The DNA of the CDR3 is TGTGCCAGCAGGACAGCATGGGGGGGCTACGAGCAGTACTTC. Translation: CASRTAWGGYEQYF.

The CDR3 sequence: CASSLGIGQGAGNEQFF. The DNA for the CDR3 is TGTGCCAGCAGCTTAGGGATCGGACAGGGGGCCGGCAATGAGCAGTTCTTC. The gene calls are TRBV7-9 and TRBJ2-1, with 11 bases that match TRBD1. Germline V CDR1 and CDR2: SEHNR, FQNEAQ (reference sequence). With 1 base clipped from V and 6 bases from J, the junction kept 8 bases outside the gene matches. CDR3 length: 17 residues. Full variable domain (rest looked up from reference TRBV7-9 and TRBJ2-1): DTGVSQNPRHKITKRGQNVTFRCDPISEHNRLYWYRQTLGQGPEFLTYFQNEAQLEKSRLLSDRFSAERPKGSFSTLEIQRTEQGDSAMYLCASSLGIGQGAGNEQFFGPGTRLTVL.

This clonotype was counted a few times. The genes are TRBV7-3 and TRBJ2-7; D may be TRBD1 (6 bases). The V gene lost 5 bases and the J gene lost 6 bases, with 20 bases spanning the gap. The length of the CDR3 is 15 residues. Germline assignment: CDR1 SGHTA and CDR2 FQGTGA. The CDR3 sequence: CASSPKAGTPGEQYF. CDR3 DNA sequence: TGTGCCAGCAGCCCAAAGGCCGGGACACCCGGCGAGCAGTACTTC.